Below are 3 T cell receptor beta chains sequenced from a single sample in a study of technical replicates of blood from a handful of donors. Clones were read by immunoSEQ multiplex PCR, and TCRdb kept only the in-frame ones, dropping some. In the table there are more than 75,000 clones, around 92% of which are singletons. Input material: T cells isolated from PBMCs. These receptor sequences come from a human donor in good health.

This clone was counted a few times. This chain links TRBV9 with TRBJ1-6, with TRBD1 matching 7 bases. Germline V CDR1 and CDR2: SGDLS, YYNGEE. V was clipped by 0 bases and J by 7 bases; unmatched bases: 4. The CDR3 contains 15 residues. CDR3 coding DNA: TGTGCCAGCAGCGTAGCGACAGGGAGAAATTCACCCCTCCACTTT. This gives the protein CASSVATGRNSPLHF.

V usage is TRBV18 and J usage is TRBJ1-1; the match to TRBD1 covers 10 bases. The CDR3 loop spans 15 amino acids. V gave up 3 bases and J gave up 5 bases; unmatched junction bases: 6. The germline gives CDR1 KGHSH, CDR2 LQKENI. The chain's CDR3 is CASSPTGTGETEAFF. The CDR3 DNA reads as TGTGCCAGCTCACCCACTGGGACAGGGGAGACTGAAGCTTTCTTT.

The chain employs TRBV7-9 and TRBJ2-1; 8 nucleotides line up with TRBD2. V shed 1 base and J 10 bases; nucleotides not matched to a gene: 12. The V gene's germline CDR1 is SEHNR and CDR2 FQNEAQ (reference sequence). This CDR3 has 16 residues. CDR3 sequence reads: CASSLGASGASGEQFF. CDR3 nucleotides: TGTGCCAGCAGCTTAGGGGCCTCGGGTGCTAGCGGGGAGCAGTTCTTC.